This paragraph covers one T cell receptor beta chain sequence. The target antigen is unknown. Germline loops: CDR1 SEHNR, CDR2 FQNEAQ (reference sequence). The CDR3 runs 14 residues. With V trimmed by 3 bases and J by 5 bases, 6 bases remained unmatched. This sample stems from a study of cytomegalovirus exposure and HLA in healthy donors. Study-wide results and caveats: Despite most TCR sequences being rare, some public TCRs occurred in many donors. In a later analysis, TCR beta V- and J-gene trimming was associated with a missense DCLRE1C variant. Immune exposure was documented only through CMV serostatus.

The PCR contained 60 Vbeta and 13 Jbeta primers. How the authors handled the data: Unique TCR beta chains totaled roughly 79 million in a later count, with about 11 million of them shared. Produced via immunoSEQ multiplex PCR; TCRdb's table is partial and in-frame only. Clone size and the V and J calls come from that table; the DNA yielded D and trimming. This sample has roughly 80,000 clones, with under 85% found just once. The specimen sequenced was PBMCs. The chain employs TRBV7-9 and TRBJ1-1, with 7 positions matching TRBD1. The receptor was derived from a woman between 40 and 55 years old in good health and CMV-seropositive. CDR3 DNA sequence: TGTGCCAGCAGCTTTTCAGGGGGGCTGACTGAAGCTTTCTTT. Residues: CASSFSGGLTEAFF.